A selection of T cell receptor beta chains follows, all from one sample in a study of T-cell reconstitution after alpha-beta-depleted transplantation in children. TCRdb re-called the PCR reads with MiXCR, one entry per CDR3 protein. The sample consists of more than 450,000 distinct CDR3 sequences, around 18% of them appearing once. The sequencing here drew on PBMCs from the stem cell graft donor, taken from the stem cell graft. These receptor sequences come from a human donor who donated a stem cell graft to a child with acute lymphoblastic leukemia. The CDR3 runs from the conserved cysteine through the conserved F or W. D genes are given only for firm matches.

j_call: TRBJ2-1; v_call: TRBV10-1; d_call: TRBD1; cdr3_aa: CASSPGQGAGNEQFF
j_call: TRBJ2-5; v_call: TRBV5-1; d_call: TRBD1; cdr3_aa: CASSPSGQDGETQYF
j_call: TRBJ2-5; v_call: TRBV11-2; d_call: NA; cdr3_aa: CANSPRGVDSQTQYF
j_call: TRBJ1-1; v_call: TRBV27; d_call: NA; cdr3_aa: CASTRGAGAFF
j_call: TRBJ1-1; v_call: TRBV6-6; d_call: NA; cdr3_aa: CASDYGAEAFF
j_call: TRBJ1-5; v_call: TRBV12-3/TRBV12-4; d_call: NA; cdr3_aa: CASSLFGNQPQHF
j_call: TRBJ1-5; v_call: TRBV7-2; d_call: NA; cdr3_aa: CASSLGFLSNQPQHF
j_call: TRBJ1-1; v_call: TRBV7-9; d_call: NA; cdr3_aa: CASSLIMYGNTEAFF
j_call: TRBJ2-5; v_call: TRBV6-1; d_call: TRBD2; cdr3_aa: CASSGRTSGRSETQYF
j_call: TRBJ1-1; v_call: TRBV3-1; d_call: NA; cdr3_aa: CASSQAVDSLNTEAFF
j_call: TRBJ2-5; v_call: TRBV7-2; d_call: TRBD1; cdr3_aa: CASRENRGQETQYF
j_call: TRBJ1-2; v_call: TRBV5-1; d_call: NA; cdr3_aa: CASSLLVGSSDGYTF
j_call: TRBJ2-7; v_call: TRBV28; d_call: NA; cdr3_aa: CASSSGPSYEQYF
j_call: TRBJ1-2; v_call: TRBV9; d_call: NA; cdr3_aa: CASSVPGLGGYTF
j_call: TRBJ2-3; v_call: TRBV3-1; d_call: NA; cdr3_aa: CASSQMVGDTQYF
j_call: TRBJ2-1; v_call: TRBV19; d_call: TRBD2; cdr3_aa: CASSRSGSPYNEQFF
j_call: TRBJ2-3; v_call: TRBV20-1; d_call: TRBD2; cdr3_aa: CSAKGLAGGDADTQYF
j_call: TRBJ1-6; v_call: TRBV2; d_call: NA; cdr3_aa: CASTWRETDLNSPLHF
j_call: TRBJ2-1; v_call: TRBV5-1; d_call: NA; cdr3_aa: CASSMTATSYNEQFF
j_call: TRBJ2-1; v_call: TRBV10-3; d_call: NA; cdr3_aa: CATLGDYNEQFF
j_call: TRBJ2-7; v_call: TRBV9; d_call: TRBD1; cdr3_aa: CASGDSYEQYF
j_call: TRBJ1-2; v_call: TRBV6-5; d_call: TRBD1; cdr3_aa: CASSYDRGPNYGYTF
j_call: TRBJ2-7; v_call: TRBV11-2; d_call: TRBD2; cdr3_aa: CASSWDRGRFHEQYF
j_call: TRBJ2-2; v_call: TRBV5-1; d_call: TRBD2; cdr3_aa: CASSSTSGRSTTGELFF